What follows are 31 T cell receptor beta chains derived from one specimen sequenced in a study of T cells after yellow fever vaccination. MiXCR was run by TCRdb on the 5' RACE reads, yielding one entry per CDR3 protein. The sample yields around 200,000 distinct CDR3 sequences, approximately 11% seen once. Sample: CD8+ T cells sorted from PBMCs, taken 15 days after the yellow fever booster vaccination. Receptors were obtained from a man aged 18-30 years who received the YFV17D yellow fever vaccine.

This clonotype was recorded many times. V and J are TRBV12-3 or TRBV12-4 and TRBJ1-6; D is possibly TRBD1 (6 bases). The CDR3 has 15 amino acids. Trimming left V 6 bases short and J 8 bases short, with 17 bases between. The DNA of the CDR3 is TGTGCCAGCAGCCCCGTAGGGGGAGAGGATTCACCCCTCCACTTT. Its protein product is CASSPVGGEDSPLHF.

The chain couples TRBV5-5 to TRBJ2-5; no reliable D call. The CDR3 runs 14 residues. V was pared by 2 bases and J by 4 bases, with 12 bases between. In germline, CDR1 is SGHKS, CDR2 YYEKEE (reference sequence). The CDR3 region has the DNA TGTGCCAGCAGCTTAACTGGGATCGGAGAGACCCAGTACTTC. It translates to CASSLTGIGETQYF.

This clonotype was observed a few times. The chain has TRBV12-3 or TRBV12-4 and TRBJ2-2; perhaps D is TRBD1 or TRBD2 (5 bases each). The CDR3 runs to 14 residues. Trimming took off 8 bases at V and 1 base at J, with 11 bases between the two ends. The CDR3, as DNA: TGTGCCAGCGGAATGGGACGGAACACCGGGGAGCTGTTTTTT. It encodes CASGMGRNTGELFF.

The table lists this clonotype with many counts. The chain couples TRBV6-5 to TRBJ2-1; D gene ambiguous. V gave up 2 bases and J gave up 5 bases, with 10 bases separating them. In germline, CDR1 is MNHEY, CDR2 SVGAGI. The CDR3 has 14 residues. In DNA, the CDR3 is TGTGCCAGCAGTTACAGCGCCTCTCACAATGAGCAGTTCTTC. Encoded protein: CASSYSASHNEQFF.

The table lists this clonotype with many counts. CDR3 sequence (DNA): TGTGCCAGCAGTTACTCGGGTCCCCCGGGGCCCCTCCACTTT. It translates to CASSYSGPPGPLHF. The chain is built from TRBV6-6 and TRBJ1-6; D unresolved. Germline CDR1 MNHNY, CDR2 SVGAGI (reference sequence). With 0 bases removed from V and 13 bases from J, the gap between germline ends came to 13 bases. The CDR3 totals 14 residues.

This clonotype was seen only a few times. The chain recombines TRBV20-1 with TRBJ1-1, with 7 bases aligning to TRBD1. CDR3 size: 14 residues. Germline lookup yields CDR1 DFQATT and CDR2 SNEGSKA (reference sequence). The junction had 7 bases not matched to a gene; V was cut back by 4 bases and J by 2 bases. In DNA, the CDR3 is TGCAGTGCTACGGCTCGGGACAGCAACACTGAAGCTTTCTTT. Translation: CSATARDSNTEAFF.

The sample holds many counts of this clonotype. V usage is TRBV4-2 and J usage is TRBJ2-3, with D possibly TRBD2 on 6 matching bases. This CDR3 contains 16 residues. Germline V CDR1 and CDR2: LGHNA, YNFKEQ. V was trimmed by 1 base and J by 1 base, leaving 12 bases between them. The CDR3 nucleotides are TGTGCCAGCAGCCAAGGCCGGAGGGGCGGCACAGATACGCAGTATTTT. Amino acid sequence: CASSQGRRGGTDTQYF.

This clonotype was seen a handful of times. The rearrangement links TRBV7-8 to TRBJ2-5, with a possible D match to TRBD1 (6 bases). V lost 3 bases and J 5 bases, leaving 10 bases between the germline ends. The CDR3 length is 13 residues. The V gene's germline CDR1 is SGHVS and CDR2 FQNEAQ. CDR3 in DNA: TGTGCCAGCAGCTTGAGAGACAGGGAGACCCAGTACTTC. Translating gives CASSLRDRETQYF.

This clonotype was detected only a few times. CDR3 residues: CASSLVGADTQYF. In DNA, the CDR3 is TGTGCCAGCAGCTTAGTGGGGGCAGATACGCAGTATTTT. The V and J genes are TRBV11-2 and TRBJ2-3; D may correspond to TRBD1 or TRBD2 (5 bases each). V was shortened by 1 base and J by 4 bases, with 6 bases between the two germline ends. The CDR3 runs to 13 residues. The germline V gene has CDR1 SGHAT and CDR2 FQNNGV.

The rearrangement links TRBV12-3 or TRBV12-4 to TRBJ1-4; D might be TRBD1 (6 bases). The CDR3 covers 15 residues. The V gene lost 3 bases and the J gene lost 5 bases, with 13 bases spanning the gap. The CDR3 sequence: CASSFTGHRNEKLFF. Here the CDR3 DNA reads TGTGCCAGCAGTTTCACGGGACACCGAAATGAAAAACTGTTTTTT.

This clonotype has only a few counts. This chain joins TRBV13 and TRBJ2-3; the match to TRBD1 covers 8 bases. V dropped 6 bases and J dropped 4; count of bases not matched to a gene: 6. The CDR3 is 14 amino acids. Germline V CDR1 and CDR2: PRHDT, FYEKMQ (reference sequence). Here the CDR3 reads CASRGQVDSDTQYF. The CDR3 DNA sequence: TGTGCCAGCAGGGGACAGGTCGACTCAGATACGCAGTATTTT. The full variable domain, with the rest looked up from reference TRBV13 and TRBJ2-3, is AAGVIQSPRHLIKEKRETATLKCYPIPRHDTVYWYQQGPGQDPQFLISFYEKMQSDKGSIPDRFSAQQFSDYHSELNMSSLELGDSALYFCASRGQVDSDTQYFGPGTRLTVL.

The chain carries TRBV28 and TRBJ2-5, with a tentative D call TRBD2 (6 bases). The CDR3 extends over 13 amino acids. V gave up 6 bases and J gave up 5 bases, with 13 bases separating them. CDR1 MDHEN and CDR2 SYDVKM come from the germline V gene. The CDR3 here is CASRGDSEETQYF. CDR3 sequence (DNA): TGTGCCAGCAGAGGGGACTCGGAGGAGACCCAGTACTTC.

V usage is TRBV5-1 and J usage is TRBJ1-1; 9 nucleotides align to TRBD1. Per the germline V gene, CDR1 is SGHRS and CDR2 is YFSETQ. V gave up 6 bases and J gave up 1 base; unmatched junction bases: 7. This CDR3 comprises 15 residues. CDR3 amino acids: CASNFGDRANTEAFF. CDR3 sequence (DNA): TGCGCCAGCAACTTCGGGGACAGGGCGAACACTGAAGCTTTCTTT.

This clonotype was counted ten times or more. The CDR3 DNA reads TGCAGCGTTCTAGAGGGACAAGAGACCCAGTACTTC. Translating it yields CSVLEGQETQYF. This chain links TRBV29-1 with TRBJ2-5; tentative D call: TRBD2 (5 bases). Germline V gene data show CDR1 as SQVTM and CDR2 as ANQGSEA. This CDR3 contains 12 residues. Trimming removed 5 bases at V and 2 bases at J, with 9 bases between.

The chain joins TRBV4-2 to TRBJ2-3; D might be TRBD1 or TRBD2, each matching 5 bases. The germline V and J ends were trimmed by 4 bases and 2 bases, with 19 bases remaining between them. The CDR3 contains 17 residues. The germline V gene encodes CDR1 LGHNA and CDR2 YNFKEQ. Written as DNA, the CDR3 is TGTGCCAGCAGCCGCGGCGTCGGGACCACGCACACAGATACGCAGTATTTT. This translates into CASSRGVGTTHTDTQYF.

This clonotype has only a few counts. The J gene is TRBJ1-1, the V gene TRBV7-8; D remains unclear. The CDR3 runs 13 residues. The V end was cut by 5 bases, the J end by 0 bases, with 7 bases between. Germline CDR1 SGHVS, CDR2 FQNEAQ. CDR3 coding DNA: TGTGCCAGCAGCCTCCTGATGAACACTGAAGCTTTCTTT. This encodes CASSLLMNTEAFF.

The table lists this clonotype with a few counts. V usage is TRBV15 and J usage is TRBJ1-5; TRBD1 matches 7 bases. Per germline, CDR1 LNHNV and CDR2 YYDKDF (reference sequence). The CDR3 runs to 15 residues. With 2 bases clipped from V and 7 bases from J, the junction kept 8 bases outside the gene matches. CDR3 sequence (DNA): TGTGCCACCAGCAGAAGACAGGGCTCCCGACAGCCCCAGCATTTT. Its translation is CATSRRQGSRQPQHF.

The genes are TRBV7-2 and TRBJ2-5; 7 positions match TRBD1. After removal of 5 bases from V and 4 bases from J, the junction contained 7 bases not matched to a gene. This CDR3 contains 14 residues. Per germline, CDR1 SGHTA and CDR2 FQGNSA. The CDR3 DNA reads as TGTGCCAGCAGCGCGGACGCAGGGGGAGAGACCCAGTACTTC. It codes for CASSADAGGETQYF.

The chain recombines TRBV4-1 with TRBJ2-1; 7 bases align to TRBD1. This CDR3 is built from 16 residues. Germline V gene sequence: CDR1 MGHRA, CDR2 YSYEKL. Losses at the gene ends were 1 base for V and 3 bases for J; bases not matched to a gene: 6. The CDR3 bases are TGCGCCAGCAGCCAAGTTGGACAGGTCCGCTACAATGAGCAGTTCTTC. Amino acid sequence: CASSQVGQVRYNEQFF.

The CDR3 nucleotides read TGCGCCAGCAGCCAGTCTATAGACAGGGATACCGCCCAGTACTTC. This encodes CASSQSIDRDTAQYF. The V and J genes are TRBV4-3 and TRBJ2-5; TRBD1 agrees at 7 bases. The ends lost 3 bases at V and 9 bases at J; junction bases unmatched: 13. Germline V CDR1 and CDR2: LGHNA, YSLEER. The CDR3 loop spans 15 amino acids.

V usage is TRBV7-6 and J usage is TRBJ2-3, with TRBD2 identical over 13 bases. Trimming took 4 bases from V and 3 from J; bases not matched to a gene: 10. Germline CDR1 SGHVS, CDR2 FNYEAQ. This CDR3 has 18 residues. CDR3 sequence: CASSSNPLTSGGTDTQYF. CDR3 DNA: TGTGCCAGCAGCTCGAACCCGTTGACTAGCGGGGGGACAGATACGCAGTATTTT. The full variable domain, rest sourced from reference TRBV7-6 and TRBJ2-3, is GAGVSQSPRYKVTKRGQDVALRCDPISGHVSLYWYRQALGQGPEFLTYFNYEAQQDKSGLPNDRFSAERPEGSISTLTIQRTEQRDSAMYRCASSSNPLTSGGTDTQYFGPGTRLTVL.

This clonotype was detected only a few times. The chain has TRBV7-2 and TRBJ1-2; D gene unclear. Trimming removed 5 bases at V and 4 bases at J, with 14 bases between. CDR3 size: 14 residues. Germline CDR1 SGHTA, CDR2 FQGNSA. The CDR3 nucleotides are TGTGCCAGCAGCCTACCAGGCGGCGTCTATGGCTACACCTTC. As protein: CASSLPGGVYGYTF.

This CDR3 reads CASSWLGTGDEQYF. The CDR3, as DNA: TGCGCCAGCAGCTGGCTTGGGACAGGGGACGAGCAGTACTTC. This chain uses TRBV5-1 with TRBJ2-7, with TRBD1 matching 10 bases. Germline trimming cut 3 bases from V and 5 bases from J; bases unmatched to any gene: 5. Germline V lookup: CDR1 SGHRS, CDR2 YFSETQ. The CDR3 totals 14 residues. Full variable domain (outside the CDR3, taken from reference TRBV5-1 and TRBJ2-7): KAGVTQTPRYLIKTRGQQVTLSCSPISGHRSVSWYQQTPGQGLQFLFEYFSETQRNKGNFPGRFSGRQFSNSRSEMNVSTLELGDSALYLCASSWLGTGDEQYFGPGTRLTVT.

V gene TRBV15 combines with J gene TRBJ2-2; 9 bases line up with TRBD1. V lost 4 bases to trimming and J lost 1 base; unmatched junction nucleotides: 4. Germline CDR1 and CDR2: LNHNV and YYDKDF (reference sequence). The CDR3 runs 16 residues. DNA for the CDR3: TGTGCCACCAGCATCCGGGACAGGGTGAACACCGGGGAGCTGTTTTTT. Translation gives CATSIRDRVNTGELFF.

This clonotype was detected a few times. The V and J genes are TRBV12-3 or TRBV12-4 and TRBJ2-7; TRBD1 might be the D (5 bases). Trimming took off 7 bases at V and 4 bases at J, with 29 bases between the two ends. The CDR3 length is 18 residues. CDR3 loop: CASIFKRGAGPKKYEQYV. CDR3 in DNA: TGTGCCAGCATTTTTAAAAGGGGCGCAGGACCTAAAAAATACGAGCAGTACGTC.

This chain's CDR3 is CASTVSARGGETQYF. The CDR3 coding sequence is TGTGCCAGCACCGTGTCGGCGCGGGGAGGAGAGACCCAGTACTTC. The chain combines TRBV12-3 or TRBV12-4 with TRBJ2-5, with D perhaps matching TRBD2 (6 bases). The ends were cut back, 7 bases at V and 4 bases at J, with 19 bases in the middle. The CDR3 sequence is 15 residues long.

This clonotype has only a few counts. CDR3 nucleotides: TGCGCCAGCAGCCAAGAATGGAGGACAGGGGATGGCTACACCTTC. It codes for CASSQEWRTGDGYTF. V gene TRBV4-1 combines with J gene TRBJ1-2; TRBD1 agrees at 9 bases. With 0 bases clipped from V and 6 bases from J, the junction kept 5 bases outside the gene matches. Germline values: CDR1 MGHRA, CDR2 YSYEKL. The CDR3 runs 15 residues.

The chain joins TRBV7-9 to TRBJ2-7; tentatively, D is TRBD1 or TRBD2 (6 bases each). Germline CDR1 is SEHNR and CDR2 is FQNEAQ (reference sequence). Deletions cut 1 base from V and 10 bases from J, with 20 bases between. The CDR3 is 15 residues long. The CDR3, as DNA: TGTGCCAGCAGCTTAGTGACTCCATACATGGGGGGCCAGTACTTC. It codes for CASSLVTPYMGGQYF.

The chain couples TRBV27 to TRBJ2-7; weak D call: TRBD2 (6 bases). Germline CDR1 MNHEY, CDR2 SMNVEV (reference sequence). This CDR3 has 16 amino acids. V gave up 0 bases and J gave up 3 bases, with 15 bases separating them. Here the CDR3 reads CASSLSMRGGSYEQYF. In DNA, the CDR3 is TGTGCCAGCAGTTTATCGATGAGGGGAGGTAGCTACGAGCAGTACTTC.

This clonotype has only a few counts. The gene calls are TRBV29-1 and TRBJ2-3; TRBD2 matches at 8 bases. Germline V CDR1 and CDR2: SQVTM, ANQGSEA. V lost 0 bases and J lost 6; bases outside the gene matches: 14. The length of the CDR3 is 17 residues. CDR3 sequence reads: CSVEDHRAGGADDTQYF. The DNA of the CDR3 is TGCAGCGTTGAAGATCATAGGGCGGGGGGTGCGGATGATACGCAGTATTTT.

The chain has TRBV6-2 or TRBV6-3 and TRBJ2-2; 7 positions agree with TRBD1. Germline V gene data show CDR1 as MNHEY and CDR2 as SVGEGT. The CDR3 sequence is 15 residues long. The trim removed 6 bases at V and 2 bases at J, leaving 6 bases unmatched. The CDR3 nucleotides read TGTGCCAGCAGGGGAGACAGGGAAAACACCGGGGAGCTGTTTTTT. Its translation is CASRGDRENTGELFF.